The 20 T cell receptor beta chains given below trace back to one sample, sequenced in a study of radiotherapy plus CTLA-4 blockade in lung cancer. Only in-frame clones appear in the TCRdb table, and some are missing; sequencing was by immunoSEQ multiplex PCR. This table holds roughly 62,000 clones, roughly 76% found once. Specimen: peripheral blood, collected from a patient treated with radiotherapy plus ipilimumab. These receptors all stem from a human donor with non-small cell lung cancer who had a complete response to radiotherapy plus ipilimumab.

This clone was counted a few times. This chain connects TRBV29-1 to TRBJ2-3, with TRBD2 as a possible D gene (6 bases). Germline V gene lookup returns CDR1 SQVTM and CDR2 ANQGSEA. V lost 3 bases, J lost 3 bases, and 13 bases lay in between. The CDR3 contains 14 residues. CDR3 sequence: CSVDLGLRTDTQYF. The CDR3 DNA sequence: TGCAGCGTTGATTTGGGACTCAGGACAGATACGCAGTATTTT.

V gene TRBV6-5 combines with J gene TRBJ1-6; a weak D match, TRBD1 (5 bases). The CDR3 extends over 16 amino acids. Trimming left V 2 bases short and J 5 bases short, with 13 bases between. The germline CDR1 and CDR2 sequences are MNHEY and SVGAGI. CDR3 nucleotide sequence: TGTGCCAGCAGTTACCTTAGGGGAAGGAATAATTCACCCCTCCACTTT. Translated, it gives CASSYLRGRNNSPLHF.

The chain joins TRBV19 to TRBJ1-4; the match to TRBD1 covers 7 bases. Germline V gives CDR1 LNHDA, CDR2 SQIVND (reference sequence). J was trimmed by 0 bases and V by 8 bases; bases with no gene match: 15. The CDR3 is 18 amino acids. The CDR3 reads CASRRFEGGLSTNEKLFF. DNA for the CDR3: TGTGCCAGTCGCCGGTTTGAAGGGGGCTTATCAACTAATGAAAAACTGTTTTTT.

In DNA form, the CDR3 reads TGTGCCAGTAGTATAGTTGCCGGGACAGGGACTAATTCACCCCTCCACTTT. Encoded protein: CASSIVAGTGTNSPLHF. This chain connects TRBV19 to TRBJ1-6, with 9 bases fitting TRBD1. The CDR3 totals 17 residues. Germline lookup yields CDR1 LNHDA and CDR2 SQIVND (reference sequence). V lost 1 base and J lost 6; bases outside the gene matches: 7.

The chain uses TRBV30 and TRBJ1-6; perhaps TRBD1 as D (5 bases). This CDR3 region has 14 residues. Germline CDR1 is GTSNPN and CDR2 is SVGIG (reference sequence). CDR3 in amino acids: CDCRRRGYNSPLHF. In DNA, the CDR3 is TGTGACTGCAGGCGAAGGGGCTATAATTCACCCCTCCACTTT.

The rearrangement links TRBV7-9 to TRBJ2-5, with 7 bases matching TRBD2. Germline V gives CDR1 SEHNR, CDR2 FQNEAQ (reference sequence). V gave up 3 bases and J gave up 3 bases; unmatched junction bases: 1. The CDR3 contains 13 residues. The CDR3 loop reads CASSFREEETQYF. The CDR3 region has the DNA TGTGCCAGCAGCTTTCGGGAGGAAGAGACCCAGTACTTC.

This chain joins TRBV18 and TRBJ1-6, with 11 bases matching TRBD1. Per the germline V gene, CDR1 is KGHSH and CDR2 is LQKENI. This CDR3 spans 15 amino acids. V gave up 5 bases and J gave up 9 bases; unmatched junction bases: 6. CDR3 loop: CASSAGQGASSPLHF. In DNA, the CDR3 is TGTGCCAGCTCAGCCGGACAGGGGGCGAGTTCACCCCTCCACTTT.

The genes are TRBV11-2 and TRBJ2-7, with 12 bases identical to TRBD2. V was pared by 1 base and J by 6 bases, with 7 bases of the junction left unmatched. Germline V lookup: CDR1 SGHAT, CDR2 FQNNGV. The CDR3 is 16 residues long. CDR3 sequence: CASSLGRTSGAGEQYF. In nucleotides, the CDR3 is TGTGCCAGCAGCTTAGGTCGGACTAGCGGGGCCGGCGAGCAGTACTTC.

The chain links TRBV9 to TRBJ1-4, with 7 positions matching TRBD1. Losses at the gene ends were 1 base for V and 8 bases for J; bases not matched to a gene: 8. The CDR3 is 15 amino acids. The germline V gene encodes CDR1 SGDLS and CDR2 YYNGEE. CDR3 in DNA: TGTGCCAGCAGCGTACGAGGGGCCAGGGGGGAAAAACTGTTTTTT. Its translation: CASSVRGARGEKLFF.

The genes are TRBV18 and TRBJ2-7; tentatively, D is TRBD1 (6 bases). Between the trimmed V and J ends, which lost 3 bases and 0 bases, there was a span of 12 bases. The germline V gene has CDR1 KGHSH and CDR2 LQKENI. The CDR3 is made up of 15 amino acids. The CDR3 protein is CASSPQGKSSYEQYF. The DNA of the CDR3 is TGTGCCAGCTCACCGCAGGGGAAGAGCTCCTACGAGCAGTACTTC. Full variable domain (rest looked up from reference TRBV18 and TRBJ2-7): NAGVMQNPRHLVRRRGQEARLRCSPMKGHSHVYWYRQLPEEGLKFMVYLQKENIIDESGMPKERFSAEFPKEGPSILRIQQVVRGDSAAYFCASSPQGKSSYEQYFGPGTRLTVT.

The chain combines TRBV5-4 with TRBJ1-1; the D gene is possibly TRBD1 (6 bases). Germline CDR1 reads SGHNT; CDR2 reads YYREEE (reference sequence). The CDR3 spans 12 residues. V was shortened by 4 bases and J by 8 bases, with 12 bases between the two germline ends. For the CDR3, the DNA is TGTGCCAGCAGCGAATCCGGACAGGAAGCTTTCTTT. It encodes CASSESGQEAFF.

The gene calls are TRBV5-1 and TRBJ2-7, with 8 bases aligning to TRBD1. Germline loops: CDR1 SGHRS, CDR2 YFSETQ. This CDR3 contains 14 residues. The trim removed 0 bases at V and 2 bases at J, leaving 1 base unmatched. This chain's CDR3 is CASSLGGQAYEQYF. For the CDR3, the DNA is TGCGCCAGCAGCTTGGGGGGACAGGCCTACGAGCAGTACTTC. Supplemented by reference TRBV5-1 and TRBJ2-7, the full variable domain reads KAGVTQTPRYLIKTRGQQVTLSCSPISGHRSVSWYQQTPGQGLQFLFEYFSETQRNKGNFPGRFSGRQFSNSRSEMNVSTLELGDSALYLCASSLGGQAYEQYFGPGTRLTVT.

The chain employs TRBV10-2 and TRBJ2-7; 12 nucleotides line up with TRBD2. Trimming removed 6 bases from V and 6 bases from J; junction bases left unmatched: 6. The germline V gene has CDR1 WSHSY and CDR2 SAAADI. The CDR3 has 14 amino acids. The chain's CDR3 is CASRRLAGAVEQYF. For the CDR3, the DNA is TGCGCCAGCAGGAGACTAGCGGGAGCGGTCGAGCAGTACTTC.

V usage is TRBV5-1 and J usage is TRBJ2-3; the D gene is possibly TRBD2 (6 bases). Trimming pared 0 bases from V and 5 bases from J, leaving 16 bases between. CDR1 and CDR2 from the germline V gene are SGHRS and YFSETQ. This CDR3 has 16 amino acids. CDR3 sequence reads: CASSLEASLGGDTQYF. The CDR3 DNA sequence: TGCGCCAGCAGCTTGGAGGCTAGCCTCGGGGGAGATACGCAGTATTTT.

V is TRBV9 and J is TRBJ2-3; D gene ambiguous. This CDR3 spans 13 amino acids. Deletions cut 2 bases from V and 0 bases from J, with 4 bases between. Germline lookup yields CDR1 SGDLS and CDR2 YYNGEE. The chain's CDR3 is CASSVGSTDTQYF. CDR3 sequence (DNA): TGTGCCAGCAGCGTCGGGAGCACAGATACGCAGTATTTT.

This clone is deemed medium-sized. V and J are TRBV7-9 and TRBJ2-5; D is ambiguous. Germline V gives CDR1 SEHNR, CDR2 FQNEAQ (reference sequence). Trimming pared 6 bases from V and 0 bases from J, leaving 8 bases between. The CDR3 sequence is 13 residues long. The CDR3 reads CASRFGYQETQYF. The CDR3 region has the DNA TGTGCCAGCAGATTCGGGTACCAAGAGACCCAGTACTTC.

The V gene is TRBV5-4, the J gene TRBJ1-6, with 10 bases that match TRBD1. V gave up 2 bases and J gave up 8 bases; unmatched junction bases: 4. The germline V gene encodes CDR1 SGHNT and CDR2 YYREEE (reference sequence). CDR3 size: 15 residues. The CDR3 bases are TGTGCCAGCAGCTTCGGACAGGGGGTAGATTCACCCCTCCACTTT. This sequence encodes CASSFGQGVDSPLHF.

This clone showed up just a few times. The chain joins TRBV11-2 to TRBJ2-1; a weak D match, TRBD2 (6 bases). V was clipped by 5 bases and J by 9 bases, with 14 bases between them. This CDR3 comprises 13 residues. From germline, CDR1 is SGHAT and CDR2 FQNNGV. CDR3 coding DNA: TGTGCCAGCAGCCCGGGCCCGGGGGTTGAGCAGTTCTTC. Translated: CASSPGPGVEQFF. The full variable domain, with the rest looked up from reference TRBV11-2 and TRBJ2-1, is EAGVAQSPRYKIIEKRQSVAFWCNPISGHATLYWYQQILGQGPKLLIQFQNNGVVDDSQLPKDRFSAERLKGVDSTLKIQPAKLEDSAVYLCASSPGPGVEQFFGPGTRLTVL.

V gene TRBV14 combines with J gene TRBJ2-5; 7 bases are a match to TRBD2. Judging by the DNA end, TRBJ2-7 fits better; the J call may be wrong. CDR3 length: 13 amino acids. Germline CDR1 is SGHDN and CDR2 is FVKESK. The CDR3 here is CASSPSGVYEQYF. In DNA form, the CDR3 reads TGTGCCAGCAGCCCTAGCGGCGTCTACGAGCAGTACTTC.

This chain uses TRBV7-9 with TRBJ2-3; TRBD1 agrees at 7 bases. Trimming took 4 bases from V and 4 from J; bases not matched to a gene: 8. Germline CDR1 SEHNR, CDR2 FQNEAQ (reference sequence). The CDR3 totals 15 residues. The CDR3 reads CASSSAPTGADTQYF. The CDR3 coding sequence is TGTGCCAGCAGCTCAGCACCTACAGGGGCAGATACGCAGTATTTT.